These 26 T cell receptor beta chains were all obtained from the same sample, sequenced in a study of T cells in Graves' hyperthyroidism and ophthalmopathy. There were TCR beta CDR3 regions amplified from RNA transcripts. The TCR CDR3 first-round RT-PCR relied on the HTBI primer set. MiXCR, run by TCRdb on the multiplex PCR reads, gives a single entry per CDR3 protein. Of 500,000 to 800,000 distinct CDR3 sequences listed, roughly 15% were seen once; the top ten hold approximately 12%. The sample comprised blood. Receptors originate from a woman aged 45-65 years with Graves' ophthalmopathy.

This clonotype was picked up a small number of times. CDR3 sequence: CASSDGGRSNEQFF. CDR3 nucleotide sequence: TGTGCCAGCAGTGACGGGGGCCGATCCAATGAGCAGTTCTTC. The rearrangement links TRBV6-4 to TRBJ2-1; possibly TRBD1 for D (6 bases). The CDR3 runs to 14 residues. V gave up 2 bases and J gave up 6 bases, with 11 bases separating them. Germline V gene sequence: CDR1 MRHNA, CDR2 SNTAGT.

V and J are TRBV4-2 and TRBJ1-5, with TRBD1 as a possible D gene (6 bases). Deletions cut 5 bases from V and 4 bases from J, with 21 bases between. The germline V gene has CDR1 LGHNA and CDR2 YNFKEQ. The CDR3 totals 17 residues. CDR3 loop: CASSEGGGGRRNQPQHF. CDR3 DNA sequence: TGTGCCAGCAGCGAAGGTGGGGGCGGGAGAAGAAATCAGCCCCAGCATTTT.

This clonotype has at least ten counts. The chain is built from TRBV4-1 and TRBJ2-1; D call uncertain. The CDR3 has 13 residues. Trimming removed 3 bases at V and 5 bases at J, with 8 bases between. CDR1 and CDR2 (germline): MGHRA, YSYEKL. The CDR3 here is CASSHPQNNEQFF. The CDR3 nucleotides are TGCGCCAGCAGCCACCCGCAAAACAATGAGCAGTTCTTC.

The table lists this clonotype with many counts. This chain links TRBV7-9 with TRBJ2-7; 10 positions match TRBD1. J lost 5 bases, V lost 6 bases, and 4 bases had no gene match. The CDR3 spans 13 residues. Germline loops: CDR1 SEHNR, CDR2 FQNEAQ (reference sequence). CDR3 DNA sequence: TGTGCCAGCAGAGGGACAGGGGTAAACGAGCAGTACTTC. This translates into CASRGTGVNEQYF. Supplemented by reference TRBV7-9 and TRBJ2-7, the full variable domain reads DTGVSQNPRHKITKRGQNVTFRCDPISEHNRLYWYRQTLGQGPEFLTYFQNEAQLEKSRLLSDRFSAERPKGSFSTLEIQRTEQGDSAMYLCASRGTGVNEQYFGPGTRLTVT.

This sequence joins TRBV4-1 and TRBJ2-1; 10 nucleotides line up with TRBD1. The CDR3 is made up of 16 amino acids. CDR1 is MGHRA, CDR2 YSYEKL, per germline. The V gene end was trimmed by 2 bases and the J gene end by 8 bases; junction bases not matched to a gene: 9. The CDR3 coding sequence is TGCGCCAGCAGCCAAATCCGGGACAGGGGTGGGCATGAGCAGTTCTTC. Translated: CASSQIRDRGGHEQFF.

This clonotype was detected ten times or more. The V and J genes are TRBV28 and TRBJ2-6; 9 nucleotides match TRBD1. CDR1 is MDHEN, CDR2 SYDVKM, per germline. After removal of 6 bases from V and 4 bases from J, the junction contained 10 bases not matched to a gene. CDR3 length: 17 amino acids. CDR3 sequence: CASSYGQGRIGANVLTF. The CDR3 DNA follows: TGTGCCAGCAGCTACGGACAGGGGCGTATCGGGGCCAACGTCCTGACTTTC.

This clonotype was picked up many times. The chain links TRBV2 to TRBJ1-6; no firm D call. The V end was cut by 5 bases, the J end by 7 bases, with 3 bases between. This CDR3 has 11 amino acids. Germline V gives CDR1 SNHLY, CDR2 FYNNEI. The CDR3 sequence: CASSRNSPLHF. Written as DNA, the CDR3 is TGTGCCAGCAGTAGGAATTCACCCCTCCACTTT.

This clonotype was counted only a few times. The chain couples TRBV6-1 to TRBJ2-5, with TRBD2 as a possible D gene (6 bases). V lost 6 bases and J 0 bases, leaving 20 bases between the germline ends. Germline values: CDR1 MNHNS, CDR2 SASEGT. This CDR3 is built from 17 residues. CDR3 residues: CASRNRGKAEYQETQYF. The CDR3 nucleotides read TGTGCCAGCAGGAACCGGGGGAAGGCTGAGTACCAAGAGACCCAGTACTTC.

This clonotype has ten or more counts. The chain couples TRBV7-2 to TRBJ2-7, with 10 positions matching TRBD2. Trimming at V came to 1 base and at J to 7 bases, leaving 7 bases not matched to a gene. Germline CDR1 SGHTA, CDR2 FQGNSA. This CDR3 has 15 amino acids. The CDR3 here is CASSLVASGRLEQYF. The CDR3 DNA follows: TGTGCCAGCAGCTTAGTGGCTAGCGGGAGACTTGAGCAGTACTTC. Complete variable domain (other parts from reference TRBV7-2 and TRBJ2-7): GAGVSQSPSNKVTEKGKDVELRCDPISGHTALYWYRQSLGQGLEFLIYFQGNSAPDKSGLPSDRFSAERTGGSVSTLTIQRTQQEDSAVYLCASSLVASGRLEQYFGPGTRLTVT.

The J gene is TRBJ1-3, the V gene TRBV6-1; D might be TRBD1 (6 bases). V was pared by 6 bases and J by 4 bases, with 19 bases between. There are 16 residues in the CDR3. Per germline, CDR1 MNHNS and CDR2 SASEGT. The CDR3 DNA is TGTGCCAGCAGCCAGGCGGGGGGCGCGGAGGGAAACACCATATATTTT. Its protein product is CASSQAGGAEGNTIYF.

This clonotype has a count of ten or more. The DNA of the CDR3 is TGTGCCAGCAGCCTTACTAGCGGGAGGGTCGGCGAGCAGTTCTTC. Translation: CASSLTSGRVGEQFF. V gene TRBV3-1 combines with J gene TRBJ2-1; 13 nucleotides align to TRBD2. Losses at the gene ends were 4 bases for V and 10 bases for J; bases not matched to a gene: 7. The V gene's germline CDR1 is LGHDT and CDR2 YNNKEL (reference sequence). This CDR3 region has 15 residues.

This clonotype has just a few counts. This rearrangement joins TRBV20-1 to TRBJ2-3; 7 bases fit TRBD2. This CDR3 is built from 14 residues. Germline CDR1 reads DFQATT; CDR2 reads SNEGSKA (reference sequence). The J segment lost 6 bases and the V segment lost 7 bases, leaving 13 bases of the junction unmatched. DNA of the CDR3: TGCAGTGTGGTGGGAGGGGATCATCTGGATACGCAGTATTTT. Its protein is CSVVGGDHLDTQYF.

The sample holds many counts of this clonotype. This rearrangement joins TRBV12-3 or TRBV12-4 to TRBJ2-1; 11 nucleotides line up with TRBD2. Trimming removed 4 bases from V and 5 bases from J; junction bases left unmatched: 10. The CDR3 runs 17 residues. In DNA, the CDR3 is TGTGCCAGCAGTTCGTACGGACTAGCGGGTAACGACAATGAGCAGTTCTTC. It specifies CASSSYGLAGNDNEQFF.

This clonotype was counted many times. The rearrangement joins TRBV6-2 or TRBV6-3 to TRBJ1-2; TRBD1 agrees at 7 bases. Germline values: CDR1 MNHEY, CDR2 SVGEGT. The CDR3 is 14 amino acids. The J segment lost 5 bases and the V segment lost 6 bases, leaving 9 bases of the junction unmatched. The CDR3 sequence is CASRRLGQLYGYTF. The CDR3 region has the DNA TGTGCCAGCAGACGCCTGGGACAGCTGTATGGCTACACCTTC.

There are many counts of this clonotype. V usage is TRBV12-5 and J usage is TRBJ1-5; D is ambiguous. V was pared by 5 bases and J by 2 bases, with 10 bases between. The CDR3 consists of 14 residues. The V gene's germline CDR1 is LGHNT and CDR2 FRNRAP. CDR3 sequence (DNA): TGTGCTAGTGGTGGCGGGAGAGGCAATCAGCCCCAGCATTTT. Protein product: CASGGGRGNQPQHF.

For this clonotype: This could be a read error, since a much larger clone is one nucleotide away. The chain recombines TRBV29-1 with TRBJ2-7; unclear D gene. V was pared by 1 base and J by 6 bases, with 10 bases between. The CDR3 contains 12 residues. Germline CDR1 reads SQVTM; CDR2 reads ANQGSEA. The CDR3 DNA is TGCAGCGTTGAAGTTACCACTGCCGAGCAGTACTTC. Protein sequence: CSVEVTTAEQYF.

The V and J genes are TRBV28 and TRBJ2-1, with 13 bases aligning to TRBD2. The V gene's germline CDR1 is MDHEN and CDR2 SYDVKM. Trimming removed 3 bases from V and 8 bases from J; junction bases left unmatched: 16. This CDR3 spans 19 amino acids. This chain's CDR3 is CASSLMVDTGTSGIYEQFF. The CDR3 DNA is TGTGCCAGCAGTTTGATGGTTGACACCGGGACTAGCGGGATCTATGAGCAGTTCTTC.

The rearrangement links TRBV3-1 to TRBJ1-6, with D uncertain. Germline loops: CDR1 LGHDT, CDR2 YNNKEL (reference sequence). V lost 3 bases and J lost 14, with 11 bases in between. The CDR3 is made up of 12 amino acids. This CDR3 reads CASSQLDRALHF. DNA for the CDR3: TGTGCCAGCAGCCAGTTGGATCGGGCCCTCCACTTT.

This clonotype was detected many times. V is TRBV30 and J is TRBJ1-3; the D is unclear. This CDR3 comprises 13 residues. Trimming removed 1 base from V and 2 bases from J, with 6 bases in between. CDR1 GTSNPN and CDR2 SVGIG come from the germline V gene (reference sequence). CDR3 coding DNA: TGTGCCTGGAGTGGAAGGCCTGGAAACACCATATATTTT. Its translation: CAWSGRPGNTIYF.

Ten or more counts support this clonotype. The chain recombines TRBV7-2 with TRBJ2-1; possible D gene TRBD2, 5 bases. The CDR3 loop spans 12 amino acids. Germline CDR1 is SGHTA and CDR2 is FQGNSA. Trimming took 5 bases from V and 11 from J, leaving 13 bases between them. The CDR3 DNA follows: TGTGCCAGCAGCCCCCTGAGCGGAAAGCAGTTCTTC. Translating it yields CASSPLSGKQFF.

The chain couples TRBV5-1 to TRBJ2-7; D perhaps matches TRBD2 (5 bases). The CDR3 totals 15 residues. The germline V gene encodes CDR1 SGHRS and CDR2 YFSETQ. The ends were cut back, 2 bases at V and 3 bases at J, with 15 bases in the middle. In DNA, the CDR3 is TGCGCCAGCAGCTTAGACGTGACCCGGGGCTACGAGCAGTACTTC. This encodes CASSLDVTRGYEQYF.

This clonotype was detected only a few times. The chain links TRBV18 to TRBJ2-1; 9 bases fit TRBD2. With 3 bases clipped from V and 9 bases from J, the junction kept 9 bases outside the gene matches. CDR1 is KGHSH, CDR2 LQKENI, per germline. The length of the CDR3 is 15 residues. The CDR3, as DNA: TGTGCCAGCTCACCGGGAGCGGGAGGTATCGCTGAGCAGTTCTTC. Residues: CASSPGAGGIAEQFF. The complete variable domain, with remaining parts taken from reference TRBV18 and TRBJ2-1, reads NAGVMQNPRHLVRRRGQEARLRCSPMKGHSHVYWYRQLPEEGLKFMVYLQKENIIDESGMPKERFSAEFPKEGPSILRIQQVVRGDSAAYFCASSPGAGGIAEQFFGPGTRLTVL.

This clonotype was found many times. The rearrangement links TRBV29-1 to TRBJ2-5, with 7 positions matching TRBD2. The CDR3 has 15 residues. CDR1 is SQVTM and CDR2 is ANQGSEA in the germline V gene. The V gene end was trimmed by 7 bases and the J gene end by 2 bases; junction bases not matched to a gene: 13. CDR3 DNA: TGCAGCGCCACGCCCCCTAGCGGCCCTCAAGAGACCCAGTACTTC. This encodes CSATPPSGPQETQYF.

The DNA for the CDR3 is TGTGCCAGCAGCCAAGGGGGACTAGCGTCAGATACGCAGTATTTT. Protein sequence: CASSQGGLASDTQYF. The V gene is TRBV3-1, the J gene TRBJ2-3, with 10 positions matching TRBD2. Unmatched junction bases numbered 2, after V lost 1 base and J lost 4 bases. The CDR3 runs to 15 residues. Germline CDR1 is LGHDT and CDR2 is YNNKEL (reference sequence).

A note on this clonotype: A much more abundant neighbour one base away suggests this may be a read error. The chain carries TRBV7-3 and TRBJ2-2; D might be TRBD1 (6 bases). V lost 1 base, J lost 5 bases, and 8 bases lay in between. CDR1 and CDR2 (germline): SGHTA, FQGTGA. The CDR3 is 14 amino acids. CDR3 protein: CASSLIGTTGELFF. CDR3 in DNA: TGTGCCAGCAGCTTAATAGGGACAACCGGGGAGCTGTTTTTT.

V and J are TRBV24-1 and TRBJ2-3; D is possibly TRBD1 (6 bases). Germline lookup yields CDR1 KGHDR and CDR2 SFDVKD. V was pared by 3 bases and J by 3 bases, with 12 bases between. This CDR3 has 15 residues. CDR3 DNA sequence: TGTGCCACCAGTGATAAGGGGGTTGGTACAGATACGCAGTATTTT. Amino acid sequence: CATSDKGVGTDTQYF.